A single sample is the source of the 25 T cell receptor beta chains below, sequenced in a study of T cell repertoires in cytomegalovirus infection. A single record per CDR3 protein comes from TCRdb applying MiXCR to the reads. The data contain roughly 500,000 distinct CDR3 sequences, 33% of them singletons. The antigens these receptors bind are not known. This sample comprised cultured PBMCs, obtained from culture after CMV antigen stimulation. The source is a human donor in good health (CMV status not recorded). Some clones in this sample may be carry-over from other donors' samples.

This clonotype showed up just a few times. The chain is built from TRBV10-3 and TRBJ1-1; no reliable D call. Germline V CDR1 and CDR2: ENHRY, SYGVKD. CDR3 length equals 12 residues. V lost 5 bases and J 0 bases, leaving 4 bases between the germline ends. The CDR3 protein is CAISTVNTEAFF. As DNA, the CDR3 is TGTGCCATCAGTACAGTGAACACTGAAGCTTTCTTT.

The chain carries TRBV19 and TRBJ2-5, with TRBD2 identical over 7 bases. This CDR3 has 13 residues. J lost 1 base, V lost 10 bases, and 6 bases had no gene match. The germline V gene has CDR1 LNHDA and CDR2 SQIVND (reference sequence). CDR3 region: CATASGRQETQYF. CDR3 sequence (DNA): TGTGCCACCGCTAGCGGACGCCAAGAGACCCAGTACTTC.

The gene calls are TRBV6-2 or TRBV6-3 and TRBJ2-1, with TRBD2 matching 14 bases. Germline CDR1 reads MNHEY; CDR2 reads SVGEGT. The CDR3 consists of 16 residues. Unmatched junction bases numbered 9, after V lost 5 bases and J lost 9 bases. CDR3 DNA sequence: TGTGCCAGCAGTCAACACAAGGGACTAGCGGGAGTTGAGCAGTTCTTC. The encoded protein is CASSQHKGLAGVEQFF.

V and J are TRBV4-2 and TRBJ1-2; 9 positions agree with TRBD1. The CDR3 length is 16 residues. Germline V gives CDR1 LGHNA, CDR2 YNFKEQ. V was pared by 3 bases and J by 6 bases, with 11 bases of the junction left unmatched. This CDR3 reads CASSHYPGQGTDGYTF. The DNA of the CDR3 is TGTGCCAGCAGCCATTATCCGGGACAGGGAACAGATGGCTACACCTTC.

This clonotype was counted between two and nine times. The V and J genes are TRBV19 and TRBJ1-1; 9 positions match TRBD1. The CDR3 extends over 17 amino acids. With V trimmed by 5 bases and J by 0 bases, 10 bases remained unmatched. Germline CDR1 and CDR2: LNHDA and SQIVND (reference sequence). The CDR3 DNA reads as TGTGCCAGTAGTGTGATAGCGGGACAGGGAGTGAACACTGAAGCTTTCTTT. It specifies CASSVIAGQGVNTEAFF. Complete variable domain (other parts from reference TRBV19 and TRBJ1-1): DGGITQSPKYLFRKEGQNVTLSCEQNLNHDAMYWYRQDPGQGLRLIYYSQIVNDFQKGDIAEGYSVSREKKESFPLTVTSAQKNPTAFYLCASSVIAGQGVNTEAFFGQGTRLTVV.

The table lists this clonotype with a few counts. The CDR3 is CASKKGGLASGSTDTQYF. The CDR3 region has the DNA TGTGCCAGCAAAAAAGGGGGGTTGGCTAGCGGGTCCACAGATACGCAGTATTTT. The chain couples TRBV6-6 to TRBJ2-3, with 8 positions matching TRBD2. The CDR3 runs 18 residues. V was clipped by 7 bases and J by 2 bases; unmatched bases: 17. CDR1 is MNHNY and CDR2 is SVGAGI in the germline V gene (reference sequence).

V and J are TRBV7-2 and TRBJ1-5; D not resolved. The germline V gene has CDR1 SGHTA and CDR2 FQGNSA. Trimming took 1 base from V and 7 from J, leaving 11 bases between them. The CDR3 runs to 14 residues. CDR3: CASSLGQQFQPQHF. For the CDR3, the DNA is TGTGCCAGCAGCTTAGGTCAGCAGTTCCAGCCCCAGCATTTT.

A few counts support this clonotype. The rearrangement links TRBV29-1 to TRBJ2-1; maybe TRBD1 (6 bases). This CDR3 region has 14 residues. CDR1 and CDR2 (germline): SQVTM, ANQGSEA. V was cut by 4 bases and J by 5 bases, with 15 bases left in between. The DNA of the CDR3 is TGCAGCGTTGTGAGGGCAGGGGAAGACAATGAGCAGTTCTTC. This codes for CSVVRAGEDNEQFF.

The table lists this clonotype with a few counts. The V call is TRBV4-2, the J call TRBJ2-3; TRBD2 agrees at 8 bases. Per the germline V gene, CDR1 is LGHNA and CDR2 is YNFKEQ. CDR3 length equals 17 residues. The trim removed 0 bases at V and 1 base at J, leaving 6 bases unmatched. The chain's CDR3 is CASSQDPPGGGTDTQYF. Here the CDR3 DNA reads TGTGCCAGCAGCCAAGATCCCCCGGGAGGGGGCACAGATACGCAGTATTTT.

In this sample, this clonotype turned up many times. The chain couples TRBV7-6 to TRBJ2-1; 13 bases line up with TRBD2. J lost 2 bases, V lost 5 bases, and 9 bases had no gene match. Germline lookup yields CDR1 SGHVS and CDR2 FNYEAQ. CDR3 length: 18 residues. The CDR3 DNA reads as TGTGCCAGCAGCCTAAGTGGACTAGCGGGAGTCGCCTACAATGAGCAGTTCTTC. This translates into CASSLSGLAGVAYNEQFF. The variable domain in full, completed from reference TRBV7-6 and TRBJ2-1, reads GAGVSQSPRYKVTKRGQDVALRCDPISGHVSLYWYRQALGQGPEFLTYFNYEAQQDKSGLPNDRFSAERPEGSISTLTIQRTEQRDSAMYRCASSLSGLAGVAYNEQFFGPGTRLTVL.

This clonotype came up a few times. The chain couples TRBV6-1 to TRBJ2-2; 12 bases are shared with TRBD2. The CDR3 is 18 amino acids. Germline trimming cut 2 bases from V and 5 bases from J; bases unmatched to any gene: 9. Germline CDR1 and CDR2: MNHNS and SASEGT. The CDR3: CASSETGLAGRTTGELFF. The CDR3 DNA follows: TGTGCCAGCAGTGAAACCGGACTAGCGGGACGAACAACCGGGGAGCTGTTTTTT.

The rearrangement uses TRBV7-8 and TRBJ2-1; no definite D call. V lost 2 bases and J 0 bases, leaving 11 bases between the germline ends. CDR1 and CDR2 (germline): SGHVS, FQNEAQ. The CDR3 totals 16 residues. DNA of the CDR3: TGTGCCAGCAGCTTAAGACGGGTCAGCTCCTACAATGAGCAGTTCTTC. Translated: CASSLRRVSSYNEQFF.

V gene TRBV11-1 combines with J gene TRBJ2-7, with D tentatively TRBD1 or TRBD2 (5 bases each). Germline V gene data show CDR1 as SGHAT and CDR2 as FQDESV (reference sequence). There are 15 residues in the CDR3. Trimming shortened V by 5 bases and J by 2 bases, and 16 bases separated the two germline ends. This CDR3 reads CASSETVFGAYEQYF. In DNA, the CDR3 is TGTGCCAGCAGCGAGACAGTCTTCGGGGCCTACGAGCAGTACTTC.

The chain employs TRBV6-5 and TRBJ2-1, with 12 bases aligning to TRBD2. Germline assignment: CDR1 MNHEY and CDR2 SVGAGI. This CDR3 comprises 17 residues. V gave up 5 bases and J gave up 8 bases; unmatched junction bases: 13. In DNA, the CDR3 is TGTGCCAGCAGTCTCCTGTCGACTAGCGGGAGTTCGGATGAGCAGTTCTTC. Amino acids: CASSLLSTSGSSDEQFF.

The chain links TRBV6-2 or TRBV6-3 to TRBJ2-6; either TRBD1 or TRBD2 may supply D (5 bases each). V was trimmed by 2 bases and J by 0 bases, leaving 11 bases between them. The germline V gene encodes CDR1 MNHEY and CDR2 SVGEGT. The CDR3 totals 17 residues. DNA for the CDR3: TGTGCCAGCAGTTACGAGGGGACCAGCTCTGGGGCCAACGTCCTGACTTTC. Translating it yields CASSYEGTSSGANVLTF.

The chain carries TRBV6-2 or TRBV6-3 and TRBJ2-7; 10 bases map to TRBD1. The J segment lost 1 base and the V segment lost 4 bases, leaving 4 bases of the junction unmatched. Germline assignment: CDR1 MNHEY and CDR2 SVGEGT. The CDR3 is made up of 15 amino acids. Here the CDR3 DNA reads TGTGCCAGCAGTTGGGGACAGGGGCAGTCCTACGAGCAGTACGTC. The encoded protein is CASSWGQGQSYEQYV.

The rearrangement joins TRBV3-1 to TRBJ2-2, with a tentative D call TRBD2 (6 bases). In germline, CDR1 is LGHDT, CDR2 YNNKEL (reference sequence). The CDR3 is 15 amino acids. Trimming shortened V by 5 bases and J by 7 bases, and 17 bases separated the two germline ends. The CDR3 reads CASSSGMGAGGELFF. The CDR3 DNA reads TGTGCCAGCAGCAGTGGAATGGGAGCGGGCGGGGAGCTGTTTTTT.

This clonotype appeared a few times. V and J are TRBV19 and TRBJ1-5; D possibly corresponds to TRBD1 (6 bases). Deletions cut 2 bases from V and 0 bases from J, with 14 bases between. The CDR3 extends over 17 amino acids. In germline, CDR1 is LNHDA, CDR2 SQIVND (reference sequence). This CDR3 is CASSILTGGYSNQPQHF. Written as DNA, the CDR3 is TGTGCCAGTAGTATACTGACAGGAGGTTATAGCAATCAGCCCCAGCATTTT.

This clonotype was recorded many times. The chain links TRBV4-3 to TRBJ2-2, with no clear D. Germline CDR1 reads LGHNA; CDR2 reads YSLEER. This CDR3 spans 15 amino acids. V was pared by 1 base and J by 6 bases, with 12 bases between. Written as DNA, the CDR3 is TGCGCCAGCAGCCAAGGGGTTGTCAACTCCGGGGAGCTGTTTTTT. This translates into CASSQGVVNSGELFF.

This clonotype was found many times. V gene TRBV7-2 combines with J gene TRBJ2-3; 9 bases agree with TRBD2. Germline V gene sequence: CDR1 SGHTA, CDR2 FQGNSA. The CDR3 loop spans 17 amino acids. After removal of 1 base from V and 0 bases from J, the junction contained 5 bases not matched to a gene. DNA for the CDR3: TGTGCCAGCAGCTTAGAGGCTAGCGGGGCTAGCACAGATACGCAGTATTTT. Protein sequence: CASSLEASGASTDTQYF.

This clonotype was counted a few times. This rearrangement joins TRBV12-3 or TRBV12-4 to TRBJ2-5; D is unresolved. Trimming stripped 2 bases from V and 5 bases from J, with 18 bases between. CDR3 length: 16 residues. Written as DNA, the CDR3 is TGTGCCAGCAGTTTAATGAGTACTCCCAGATGGGAGACCCAGTACTTC. Protein: CASSLMSTPRWETQYF.

The chain recombines TRBV11-3 with TRBJ1-3; D is unclear. Germline V CDR1 and CDR2: SGHNT, YENEEA. Trimming took off 0 bases at V and 4 bases at J, with 10 bases between the two ends. The CDR3 length is 15 residues. CDR3 bases: TGTGCCAGCAGCTTAGATCCGGCGCTCGGAAACACCATATATTTT. This codes for CASSLDPALGNTIYF.

The CDR3 sequence is CASSTSGRNPDTQYF. The CDR3 DNA reads as TGTGCCAGCTCGACTAGCGGGAGAAACCCAGATACGCAGTATTTT. The rearrangement uses TRBV4-2 and TRBJ2-3; 12 bases map to TRBD2. Germline values: CDR1 LGHNA, CDR2 YNFKEQ. V shed 8 bases, J shed 4 bases, and the junction held 7 bases outside the gene matches. This CDR3 comprises 15 residues.

The chain links TRBV7-2 to TRBJ1-1; perhaps TRBD1 as D (5 bases). Germline V CDR1 and CDR2: SGHTA, FQGNSA. The CDR3 runs 15 residues. V dropped 4 bases and J dropped 0 bases, with 12 bases sitting between them. In DNA form, the CDR3 reads TGTGCCAGCAGCTCCTCCGTAGGGGTGAACACTGAAGCTTTCTTT. It encodes CASSSSVGVNTEAFF.

The rearrangement uses TRBV20-1 and TRBJ2-3; D gene uncertain. Trimming stripped 4 bases from V and 0 bases from J, with 11 bases between. The length of the CDR3 is 14 residues. Germline V gives CDR1 DFQATT, CDR2 SNEGSKA (reference sequence). The DNA for the CDR3 is TGCAGTGCTAATCCCCCAACTAGCACAGATACGCAGTATTTT. It codes for CSANPPTSTDTQYF.